The 8 T cell receptor beta chains presented below share a single source sample, sequenced in a study of T cell clonotyping in hematopoietic cell transplantation. Only in-frame clones appear in the TCRdb table, and some are missing; sequencing was by immunoSEQ multiplex PCR. The sample records some 29,000 clones, approximately 90% being singletons. Here the sequenced sample was PBMCs, taken 100 days after allogeneic stem cell transplant. Receptors originate from a female patient in her 50s who had an allogeneic stem cell transplant from a related donor, so the T cells may come from the graft donor. Some clones in this sample may be carry-over from other donors' samples.

The chain recombines TRBV30 with TRBJ2-5, with a tentative D call TRBD1 (9 bases). This CDR3 spans 14 amino acids. V was shortened by 4 bases and J by 5 bases, with 17 bases between the two germline ends. Germline V gene lookup returns CDR1 GTSNPN and CDR2 SVGIG (reference sequence). The CDR3 region is CAWTGQGGGETQYF. The CDR3 region has the DNA TGTGCCTGGACGGGACAGGGCGGGGGGGAGACCCAGTACTTC.

The sample holds one count of this clone. V usage is TRBV15 and J usage is TRBJ1-5; D not resolved. CDR3 length: 13 residues. Trimming took off 0 bases at V and 5 bases at J, with 5 bases between the two ends. CDR1 is LNHNV, CDR2 YYDKDF, per germline (reference sequence). The CDR3 coding sequence is TGTGCCACCAGCAGAGATAACGATCAGCCCCAGCATTTT. Translated: CATSRDNDQPQHF.

This sequence joins TRBV4-3 and TRBJ1-5, with 7 bases matching TRBD1. V trimming: 4 bases; J trimming: 6 bases; junction bases outside the gene matches: 9. CDR1 LGHNA and CDR2 YSLEER come from the germline V gene. There are 15 residues in the CDR3. CDR3 amino acids: CASSPSRGLGQPQHF. The CDR3 nucleotides read TGCGCCAGCAGCCCATCCAGGGGGTTGGGTCAGCCCCAGCATTTT.

This clone has only a few counts. The chain joins TRBV29-1 to TRBJ2-1; 10 bases match TRBD2. Germline-derived CDR1 and CDR2 are SQVTM and ANQGSEA. V shed 6 bases and J 3 bases; nucleotides not matched to a gene: 5. The CDR3 covers 14 residues. CDR3 DNA sequence: TGCAGCGTGCAATCTAGCGGGAGCTACAATGAGCAGTTCTTC. As protein: CSVQSSGSYNEQFF.

This chain uses TRBV19 with TRBJ2-7, with D possibly being TRBD2 (6 bases). The germline V gene has CDR1 LNHDA and CDR2 SQIVND (reference sequence). The CDR3 contains 14 residues. Between the trimmed V and J ends, which lost 6 bases and 5 bases, there was a span of 17 bases. CDR3 sequence: CASSRGGVANEQYF. The CDR3 DNA reads TGTGCCAGTAGCCGGGGCGGGGTTGCTAACGAGCAGTACTTC.

V and J are TRBV29-1 and TRBJ2-1; weak D call: TRBD2 (5 bases). Germline lookup yields CDR1 SQVTM and CDR2 ANQGSEA. The CDR3 contains 12 residues. The V and J ends lost 7 bases and 5 bases respectively, with 12 bases between them. The CDR3, as DNA: TGCAGCGCCCCGGACGGGAACAATGAGCAGTTCTTC. It translates to CSAPDGNNEQFF.

The J gene is TRBJ1-2, the V gene TRBV6-6; 10 bases fit TRBD1. Germline-derived CDR1 and CDR2 are MNHNY and SVGAGI (reference sequence). The V and J ends lost 0 bases and 6 bases, in that order; junction bases with no gene match: 7. This CDR3 spans 16 amino acids. CDR3 DNA sequence: TGTGCCAGCAGTTACTCAGGACAGGGGGGAATCCATGGCTACACCTTC. Translating it yields CASSYSGQGGIHGYTF.

The chain carries TRBV5-6 and TRBJ2-7, with D possibly matching TRBD1 (7 bases). CDR1 and CDR2 from the germline V gene are SGHDT and YYEEEE. The CDR3 loop spans 16 amino acids. The V and J ends lost 4 bases and 3 bases respectively, with 20 bases between them. The CDR3 protein is CASSAGQGGLNYEQYF. CDR3 nucleotides: TGTGCCAGCAGCGCGGGACAAGGGGGCTTGAACTACGAGCAGTACTTC.